The present T cell receptor (beta chain) was sequenced within a study of prognosis after radiotherapy for stage I lung cancer. The germline V and J ends were trimmed by 5 bases and 2 bases, with 3 bases remaining between them. CDR1 SEHNR and CDR2 FQNEAQ come from the germline V gene (reference sequence). The CDR3 contains 12 residues. Starting from genomic DNA, TCR beta CDR3 was amplified through two-round multiplex PCR. For every TRBV and TRBJ gene, a specific primer was used in first-round PCR. Each CDR3 protein gets one entry after TCRdb re-called the multiplex PCR reads with MiXCR. Of around 26,000 distinct CDR3 sequences listed, roughly 46% are singletons. In its sample, this clonotype ranks as medium-sized.

Sample: PBMCs, taken before or after stereotactic body radiation therapy (not recorded which). This rearrangement joins TRBV7-9 to TRBJ2-2; D call uncertain. The TCR originated in a donor at least 50 years old with non-small cell lung cancer. This chain's CDR3 is CASSLNTGELFF. The CDR3, as DNA: TGTGCCAGCAGCCTTAACACCGGGGAGCTGTTTTTT. The variable domain in full, completed from reference TRBV7-9 and TRBJ2-2, reads DTGVSQNPRHKITKRGQNVTFRCDPISEHNRLYWYRQTLGQGPEFLTYFQNEAQLEKSRLLSDRFSAERPKGSFSTLEIQRTEQGDSAMYLCASSLNTGELFFGEGSRLTVL.